Below are 32 T cell receptor beta chains sequenced from a single sample in a study of cytomegalovirus exposure and HLA in healthy donors. The PCR made use of 60 Vbeta and 13 Jbeta primers. Data came from immunoSEQ multiplex PCR; TCRdb stores just in-frame clones and leaves some out. The sample contains 70,000 to 100,000 clones, less than 70% of which appear only once. Sequenced material: PBMCs. The source of these receptors is a man in his forties or fifties in good health and CMV-seronegative.

This clone appeared a single time. CDR3 in DNA: TGTGCCAGCAGTTTGACAGGGGACACCGGGGAGCTGTTTTTT. It codes for CASSLTGDTGELFF. The chain recombines TRBV27 with TRBJ2-2; 8 bases map to TRBD1. J was trimmed by 3 bases and V by 3 bases; bases with no gene match: 0. CDR1 MNHEY and CDR2 SMNVEV come from the germline V gene (reference sequence). The length of the CDR3 is 14 residues.

This chain connects TRBV30 to TRBJ1-1; 8 nucleotides line up with TRBD1. V dropped 4 bases and J dropped 3; count of bases not matched to a gene: 4. The germline V gene has CDR1 GTSNPN and CDR2 SVGIG (reference sequence). CDR3 size: 13 residues. CDR3 residues: CAWTGQGYTEAFF. The DNA for the CDR3 is TGTGCCTGGACAGGACAGGGATACACTGAAGCTTTCTTT.

In this sample, this clone turned up a few times. This chain joins TRBV6-5 and TRBJ1-2; TRBD1 might be the D (5 bases). Germline CDR1 is MNHEY and CDR2 is SVGAGI. There are 16 residues in the CDR3. V lost 0 bases to trimming and J lost 4 bases, with 15 bases between them. CDR3 in amino acids: CASSYSGVGGSYGYTF. The CDR3 region has the DNA TGTGCCAGCAGTTACTCCGGGGTGGGGGGGAGCTATGGCTACACCTTC.

This clone was recorded once. The gene calls are TRBV5-1 and TRBJ1-1, with a possible D match to TRBD1 (6 bases). The CDR3 has 14 residues. Trimming removed 4 bases at V and 3 bases at J, with 13 bases between. The germline V gene has CDR1 SGHRS and CDR2 YFSETQ. Here the CDR3 DNA reads TGCGCCAGCAGCCTTCAGGGGAGGGACACTGAAGCTTTCTTT. Translating gives CASSLQGRDTEAFF.

This clone was seen a handful of times. The chain employs TRBV4-3 and TRBJ1-2; D is perhaps TRBD1 (6 bases). Germline-derived CDR1 and CDR2 are LGHNA and YSLEER. The CDR3 spans 15 residues. V was cut by 0 bases and J by 2 bases, with 10 bases left in between. The CDR3 DNA follows: TGCGCCAGCAGCCAAGAATGGGGGACAAACTATGGCTACACCTTC. This translates into CASSQEWGTNYGYTF.

A note on this clone: Compared with germline, one end of the junction differs, possibly owing to a read error. The sample carries other DNA sequences with the same CDR3. V and J are TRBV2 and TRBJ1-1; the D gene is possibly TRBD1 (6 bases). The CDR3 has 14 amino acids. From germline, CDR1 is SNHLY and CDR2 FYNNEI. CDR3 DNA: TGTGCCAGCAGTGATGTAGGGGGAGATACTGAGGCTTTCTTT. Translating it yields CASSDVGGDTEAFF.

The V and J genes are TRBV9 and TRBJ2-3; 16 nucleotides agree with TRBD2. The germline CDR1 and CDR2 sequences are SGDLS and YYNGEE. The CDR3 is 17 residues long. With V trimmed by 4 bases and J by 7 bases, 9 bases remained unmatched. DNA of the CDR3: TGTGCCAGCAGCCTTACCGGGACTAGCGGGGGGGTTAATACGCAGTATTTT. Amino acids: CASSLTGTSGGVNTQYF.

The rearrangement links TRBV7-2 to TRBJ1-5; 8 bases are shared with TRBD1. V lost 1 base, J lost 7 bases, and 6 bases stayed unmatched. The CDR3 totals 15 residues. In germline, CDR1 is SGHTA, CDR2 FQGNSA. In nucleotides, the CDR3 is TGTGCCAGCAGCTTAGTTCAGGGGGCAGGGCAGCCCCAGCATTTT. This sequence encodes CASSLVQGAGQPQHF. The variable domain in full, with the rest retrieved from reference TRBV7-2 and TRBJ1-5, is GAGVSQSPSNKVTEKGKDVELRCDPISGHTALYWYRQSLGQGLEFLIYFQGNSAPDKSGLPSDRFSAERTGGSVSTLTIQRTQQEDSAVYLCASSLVQGAGQPQHFGDGTRLSIL.

The chain employs TRBV15 and TRBJ2-7, with 10 nucleotides matching TRBD2. Looked up from germline, CDR1 is LNHNV and CDR2 is YYDKDF (reference sequence). This CDR3 has 15 amino acids. Unmatched junction bases numbered 8, after V lost 4 bases and J lost 5 bases. The CDR3 is CATSTLAGLVNEQYF. The CDR3 DNA sequence: TGTGCCACCAGCACACTAGCGGGGCTTGTCAACGAGCAGTACTTC.

The chain recombines TRBV11-2 with TRBJ1-6; D call uncertain. CDR1 and CDR2 from the germline V gene are SGHAT and FQNNGV. The CDR3 is made up of 15 amino acids. V lost 0 bases, J lost 8 bases, and 11 bases lay in between. The CDR3 DNA is TGTGCCAGCAGCTTAGATGTTACCGGTTATTCACCCCTCCACTTT. Its translation: CASSLDVTGYSPLHF.

The chain is built from TRBV5-8 and TRBJ1-1; D unclear. Trimming pared 6 bases from V and 6 bases from J, leaving 18 bases between. Germline V CDR1 and CDR2: SGHTS, YDEGEE. This CDR3 region has 14 residues. The CDR3 is CASTQRKLTAEAFF. CDR3 nucleotides: TGTGCCAGCACCCAAAGAAAACTAACGGCTGAAGCTTTCTTT. The full variable domain, completed using reference TRBV5-8 and TRBJ1-1, is EAGVTQSPTHLIKTRGQQATLRCSPISGHTSVYWYQQALGLGLQFLLWYDEGEERNRGNFPPRFSGRQFPNYSSELNVNALELEDSALYLCASTQRKLTAEAFFGQGTRLTVV.

In this sample, this clone turned up a few times. The chain employs TRBV19 and TRBJ2-3, with D possibly matching TRBD2 (6 bases). The V gene's germline CDR1 is LNHDA and CDR2 SQIVND (reference sequence). This CDR3 is built from 14 residues. V was pared by 3 bases and J by 3 bases, with 10 bases between. In DNA, the CDR3 is TGTGCCAGTAGTATTAAGGCGGGAACAGATACGCAGTATTTT. It encodes CASSIKAGTDTQYF.

This clone came up a few times. The chain is built from TRBV7-9 and TRBJ1-2, with unresolved D. Germline V gives CDR1 SEHNR, CDR2 FQNEAQ (reference sequence). The CDR3 contains 12 residues. V was pared by 5 bases and J by 4 bases, with 8 bases between. CDR3 protein: CASSPSFYGYTF. The CDR3 region has the DNA TGTGCCAGCAGCCCCTCCTTCTATGGCTACACCTTC.

The rearrangement uses TRBV6-5 and TRBJ2-7; 7 nucleotides align to TRBD1. V lost 6 bases and J lost 3; bases outside the gene matches: 11. CDR1 MNHEY and CDR2 SVGAGI come from the germline V gene. This CDR3 spans 15 amino acids. The CDR3 is CASSPGPGQYYEQYV. The DNA of the CDR3 is TGTGCCAGCAGCCCGGGACCGGGACAGTACTACGAGCAGTACGTC.

J is TRBJ2-2 and V is TRBV9; D is perhaps TRBD2 (6 bases). This CDR3 spans 16 amino acids. Germline assignment: CDR1 SGDLS and CDR2 YYNGEE. V shed 4 bases and J shed 4 bases, with 17 bases lying between them. CDR3 sequence reads: CASSPGVRGGTGELFF. The CDR3 nucleotides are TGTGCCAGCAGCCCGGGGGTGAGGGGCGGCACCGGGGAGCTGTTTTTT.

This chain connects TRBV5-1 to TRBJ1-1, with TRBD1 identical over 8 bases. The CDR3 loop spans 15 amino acids. Per germline, CDR1 SGHRS and CDR2 YFSETQ. After removal of 0 bases from V and 5 bases from J, the junction contained 6 bases not matched to a gene. CDR3 protein: CASSLVLQGGTEAFF. CDR3 bases: TGCGCCAGCAGCTTGGTGTTACAGGGGGGGACTGAAGCTTTCTTT.

The chain uses TRBV30 and TRBJ2-1, with TRBD1 identical over 9 bases. This CDR3 contains 15 residues. The germline V gene encodes CDR1 GTSNPN and CDR2 SVGIG (reference sequence). V dropped 0 bases and J dropped 5; count of bases not matched to a gene: 5. The CDR3 DNA sequence: TGTGCCTGGAGTGTACGGGACAGGGAGCACAATGAGCAGTTCTTC. Translated, it gives CAWSVRDREHNEQFF.

V gene TRBV7-2 combines with J gene TRBJ1-5; 7 bases line up with TRBD1. The germline V gene encodes CDR1 SGHTA and CDR2 FQGNSA. This CDR3 is 16 amino acids long. V lost 5 bases and J lost 5; bases outside the gene matches: 12. The CDR3 coding sequence is TGTGCCAGCAGCACGTTCGGGACAGCCCCGGATCAGCCCCAGCATTTT. This codes for CASSTFGTAPDQPQHF. The full variable domain, with the rest looked up from reference TRBV7-2 and TRBJ1-5, is GAGVSQSPSNKVTEKGKDVELRCDPISGHTALYWYRQSLGQGLEFLIYFQGNSAPDKSGLPSDRFSAERTGGSVSTLTIQRTQQEDSAVYLCASSTFGTAPDQPQHFGDGTRLSIL.

V is TRBV13 and J is TRBJ2-3; TRBD2 agrees at 12 bases. The CDR3 has 18 amino acids. CDR1 PRHDT and CDR2 FYEKMQ come from the germline V gene (reference sequence). The V and J ends lost 5 bases and 0 bases, in that order; junction bases with no gene match: 9. The CDR3 DNA reads as TGTGCCAGCAGCCCCCCTAGCGGGAGGGGGGCTAGCACAGATACGCAGTATTTT. Its protein product is CASSPPSGRGASTDTQYF.

The table lists this clone with a few counts. DNA for the CDR3: TGTGCCAGCAGCCCAGGTAGAGGGGGCGCTGGCTACACCTTC. This codes for CASSPGRGGAGYTF. The rearrangement uses TRBV11-3 and TRBJ1-2; TRBD1 matches 7 bases. The CDR3 sequence is 14 residues long. J was trimmed by 7 bases and V by 5 bases; bases with no gene match: 10. Germline V lookup: CDR1 SGHNT, CDR2 YENEEA.

The V and J genes are TRBV21-1 and TRBJ2-1; the listed D gene, TRBD2, was not tested against the DNA. TRBV21-1 has pseudogene status. There are 18 residues in the CDR3. CDR3 nucleotide sequence: TGTGCCAGCAGCAAAGAATTAGAAGGCGGGACCTCCTACAATGAGCAGTTCTTC. The encoded protein is CASSKELEGGTSYNEQFF.

The V call is TRBV2, the J call TRBJ1-5, with 11 bases lining up with TRBD1. Trimming cost V 7 bases and J 5 bases; bases outside gene matches: 4. The CDR3 has 14 residues. Germline CDR1 SNHLY, CDR2 FYNNEI. CDR3 residues: CASTGTGGHQPQHF. The DNA of the CDR3 is TGTGCCAGCACCGGGACAGGGGGACATCAGCCCCAGCATTTT.

This rearrangement joins TRBV11-2 to TRBJ2-3; 9 bases map to TRBD2. Germline CDR1 and CDR2: SGHAT and FQNNGV. This CDR3 contains 17 residues. The trim removed 3 bases at V and 1 base at J, leaving 8 bases unmatched. CDR3 DNA: TGTGCCAGCAGCTTCCTCGGACTAGCGAAACGCACAGATACGCAGTATTTT. Translated, it gives CASSFLGLAKRTDTQYF.

The chain couples TRBV5-8 to TRBJ2-7; 9 bases agree with TRBD2. The CDR3 runs 15 residues. The germline V gene encodes CDR1 SGHTS and CDR2 YDEGEE. The V segment lost 4 bases and the J segment 8 bases; nucleotides outside the gene matches: 13. Here the CDR3 DNA reads TGTGCCAGCAGCCGTTCCTCGGGGCGGGAGGGCCAGCAGTACGTC. It specifies CASSRSSGREGQQYV.

This clone was seen a handful of times. The chain combines TRBV6-6 with TRBJ2-1; 10 bases fit TRBD2. V lost 5 bases, J lost 3 bases, and 7 bases stayed unmatched. Germline V CDR1 and CDR2: MNHNY, SVGAGI (reference sequence). The CDR3 is 16 residues long. For the CDR3, the DNA is TGTGCCAGCAGTGCCCGGACTAGCGGACGCTACAATGAGCAGTTCTTC. Its protein product is CASSARTSGRYNEQFF.

The chain joins TRBV15 to TRBJ2-1, with TRBD1 as a possible D gene (6 bases). Between the trimmed V and J ends, which lost 3 bases and 2 bases, there was a span of 14 bases. The germline CDR1 and CDR2 sequences are LNHNV and YYDKDF (reference sequence). This CDR3 comprises 16 residues. CDR3 region: CATSRTRGSTYNEQFF. CDR3 in DNA: TGTGCCACCAGCAGGACAAGGGGGAGTACCTACAATGAGCAGTTCTTC.

Written as DNA, the CDR3 is TGTGCCAGCAGCTTGGCCGCAGCGGGGGGCCGGAATGAGCAGTTCTTC. It yields the protein CASSLAAAGGRNEQFF. This chain uses TRBV5-4 with TRBJ2-1; 9 nucleotides agree with TRBD2. The germline V gene has CDR1 SGHNT and CDR2 YYREEE (reference sequence). Losses at the gene ends were 0 bases for V and 7 bases for J; bases not matched to a gene: 8. The CDR3 is 16 amino acids.

The chain combines TRBV6-5 with TRBJ2-5; 7 bases line up with TRBD1. Germline CDR1 is MNHEY and CDR2 is SVGAGI. Trimming took 4 bases from V and 1 from J; bases not matched to a gene: 6. There are 15 residues in the CDR3. This CDR3 reads CASSSGQVGQETQYF. The CDR3 DNA reads as TGTGCCAGCAGTTCAGGACAGGTTGGCCAAGAGACCCAGTACTTC.

This clone turned up a few times. V gene TRBV9 combines with J gene TRBJ1-3; D gene unclear. V dropped 3 bases and J dropped 0 bases, with 7 bases sitting between them. Germline CDR1 SGDLS, CDR2 YYNGEE. The CDR3 contains 14 residues. CDR3 in amino acids: CASSAQASGNTIYF. In DNA form, the CDR3 reads TGTGCCAGCAGCGCTCAGGCCTCTGGAAACACCATATATTTT.

The sample holds a few counts of this clone. The chain uses TRBV6-4 and TRBJ2-3, with 10 nucleotides matching TRBD2. V trimming: 3 bases; J trimming: 4 bases; junction bases outside the gene matches: 4. The CDR3 has 15 amino acids. Germline V lookup: CDR1 MRHNA, CDR2 SNTAGT. This chain's CDR3 is CASSEASGSPDTQYF. DNA for the CDR3: TGTGCCAGCAGTGAGGCTAGCGGGAGCCCAGATACGCAGTATTTT.

This clone was found once. The chain employs TRBV2 and TRBJ2-5, with D hard to call. The V gene lost 4 bases and the J gene lost 2 bases, with 5 bases spanning the gap. The germline V gene encodes CDR1 SNHLY and CDR2 FYNNEI. The CDR3 sequence is 12 residues long. The CDR3 nucleotides read TGTGCCAGCAGTGCTTTACAAGAGACCCAGTACTTC. This gives the protein CASSALQETQYF.

The chain combines TRBV4-1 with TRBJ1-1; no firm D call. Trimming left V 0 bases short and J 5 bases short, with 7 bases between. From germline, CDR1 is MGHRA and CDR2 YSYEKL. The length of the CDR3 is 13 residues. The DNA of the CDR3 is TGCGCCAGCAGCCAAGACCCGCGAACTGAAGCTTTCTTT. Encoded protein: CASSQDPRTEAFF.